This passage covers 10 T cell receptor beta chains from one sample sequenced in a study of T cell repertoires in cytomegalovirus infection. Using its own MiXCR run on the reads, TCRdb lists one record per CDR3 protein. This table has about 400,000 distinct CDR3 sequences, 15% to 20% appearing once. The sample comprised PBMCs. The receptors were gathered from a human donor in good health (CMV status not recorded). Some clones in this sample may be carry-over from other donors' samples.

This clonotype came up many times. The genes are TRBV10-3 and TRBJ1-2; 8 bases are a match to TRBD1. From germline, CDR1 is ENHRY and CDR2 SYGVKD. The trim removed 6 bases at V and 2 bases at J, leaving 5 bases unmatched. The CDR3 loop spans 14 amino acids. CDR3 sequence reads: CAISDGTGNYGYTF. The CDR3 DNA follows: TGTGCCATCAGCGATGGGACAGGCAACTATGGCTACACCTTC.

This clonotype has more than one count but fewer than ten. The rearrangement joins TRBV20-1 to TRBJ2-1; possibly TRBD2 for D (5 bases). The CDR3 loop spans 14 amino acids. V lost 5 bases and J 8 bases, leaving 19 bases between the germline ends. Germline V gene data show CDR1 as DFQATT and CDR2 as SNEGSKA (reference sequence). Here the CDR3 DNA reads TGCAGTGCTCTAGTCCCTCGTTATAGCGATGAGCAGTTCTTC. Protein sequence: CSALVPRYSDEQFF.

This clonotype was seen repeatedly, ten times or more. The chain links TRBV7-2 to TRBJ2-7; 9 nucleotides agree with TRBD1. The V segment lost 2 bases and the J segment 3 bases; nucleotides outside the gene matches: 11. The CDR3 spans 17 residues. CDR1 SGHTA and CDR2 FQGNSA come from the germline V gene. This chain's CDR3 is CASSLTYSQGALYEQYF. The CDR3, as DNA: TGTGCCAGCAGCTTAACGTACTCACAGGGGGCCCTCTACGAGCAGTACTTC.

This clonotype appeared a few times. V gene TRBV4-1 combines with J gene TRBJ2-5; TRBD1 matches at 8 bases. The J segment lost 5 bases and the V segment lost 1 base, leaving 9 bases of the junction unmatched. The CDR3 is made up of 16 amino acids. Germline lookup yields CDR1 MGHRA and CDR2 YSYEKL. Here the CDR3 DNA reads TGCGCCAGCAGCCAAGGGGGGACAGGAACCTTCGAGACCCAGTACTTC. Protein product: CASSQGGTGTFETQYF.

This clonotype came up a few times. The chain combines TRBV29-1 with TRBJ2-1; D is tentatively TRBD1 or TRBD2 (6 bases each). Germline loops: CDR1 SQVTM, CDR2 ANQGSEA. Trimming stripped 2 bases from V and 0 bases from J, with 17 bases between. The CDR3 covers 17 residues. The CDR3, as DNA: TGCAGCGTTGAATCTCGGGGGACAACAAGCTCCTACAATGAGCAGTTCTTC. Translated: CSVESRGTTSSYNEQFF.

This clonotype was seen a few times. The genes are TRBV6-5 and TRBJ1-4; TRBD1 agrees at 12 bases. With 5 bases clipped from V and 5 bases from J, the junction kept 3 bases outside the gene matches. The CDR3 is made up of 15 amino acids. The germline CDR1 and CDR2 sequences are MNHEY and SVGAGI. CDR3 amino acids: CASSQGTGGNEKLFF. The CDR3 DNA reads as TGTGCCAGCAGTCAAGGGACAGGGGGCAATGAAAAACTGTTTTTT.

The chain carries TRBV5-5 and TRBJ2-5; 8 bases are a match to TRBD1. Trimming removed 4 bases from V and 4 bases from J; junction bases left unmatched: 9. This CDR3 is 15 amino acids long. Germline V CDR1 and CDR2: SGHKS, YYEKEE (reference sequence). CDR3 region: CASSLQTGVRETQYF. Written as DNA, the CDR3 is TGTGCCAGCAGCCTCCAGACAGGGGTGAGAGAGACCCAGTACTTC.

The chain carries TRBV6-1 and TRBJ2-1; a weak D match, TRBD1 (6 bases). The CDR3 runs to 13 residues. Trimming took off 6 bases at V and 8 bases at J, with 14 bases between the two ends. The germline V gene has CDR1 MNHNS and CDR2 SASEGT. The CDR3 loop is CASSPNRVHEQFF. In DNA, the CDR3 is TGTGCCAGCAGCCCAAACAGGGTCCATGAGCAGTTCTTC.

This clonotype was picked up many times. The CDR3 here is CASSLDKTYEQYF. The CDR3 DNA reads TGTGCCAGCAGCTTAGACAAAACCTACGAGCAGTACTTC. The chain links TRBV7-6 to TRBJ2-7; D uncertain. Trimming cost V 1 base and J 2 bases, with 6 bases left between them. Looked up from germline, CDR1 is SGHVS and CDR2 is FNYEAQ. CDR3 size: 13 residues.

The chain joins TRBV15 to TRBJ2-3; 7 bases fit TRBD1. Germline V gene data show CDR1 as LNHNV and CDR2 as YYDKDF (reference sequence). The CDR3 has 16 residues. The trim removed 0 bases at V and 3 bases at J, leaving 6 bases unmatched. Here the CDR3 reads CATSRDPTTGTDTQYF. The CDR3 DNA reads TGTGCCACCAGCAGAGATCCTACGACAGGGACAGATACGCAGTATTTT.